The 12 T cell receptor beta chains below were found in one sample sequenced in a study of T cells in localized non-small cell lung cancer. Assay: immunoSEQ multiplex PCR; the TCRdb copy retains only in-frame clones and omits some. The sample shows over 20,000 clones, approximately 90% of them seen only once. Sequenced material: peripheral blood, taken before any cancer treatment. Source of these receptors: a woman aged 35 to 70 with stage I lung adenocarcinoma.

This chain uses TRBV21-1 with TRBJ2-7; the D call TRBD2 from the table was never checked on the DNA. TRBV21-1 is flagged as a pseudogene. The CDR3 runs 20 residues. CDR3 DNA sequence: TGTGCCAGCAGCCCCCTTAGGCGGGAGGGTACATGGTTGCTCTCCTACGAGCAGTACTTC. Translated, it gives CASSPLRREGTWLLSYEQYF.

This clone was counted a single time. The V and J genes are TRBV5-1 and TRBJ2-5, with 9 bases aligning to TRBD2. CDR3 length: 16 residues. Germline trimming cut 2 bases from V and 2 bases from J; bases unmatched to any gene: 7. In germline, CDR1 is SGHRS, CDR2 YFSETQ. CDR3 sequence reads: CASSFSSGAGQETQYF. The CDR3 DNA sequence: TGCGCCAGCAGCTTCTCTAGCGGGGCTGGTCAAGAGACCCAGTACTTC.

Here the CDR3 reads CASRFSSTDSNQPQHF. As DNA, the CDR3 is TGTGCCAGCAGATTCTCATCGACAGATAGCAATCAGCCCCAGCATTTT. The V call is TRBV28, the J call TRBJ1-5; D perhaps matches TRBD1 (5 bases). The V gene lost 6 bases and the J gene lost 0 bases, with 15 bases spanning the gap. Germline V CDR1 and CDR2: MDHEN, SYDVKM. The CDR3 contains 16 residues.

The rearrangement links TRBV11-2 to TRBJ1-4; D gene ambiguous. This CDR3 is 14 amino acids long. The germline V gene has CDR1 SGHAT and CDR2 FQNNGV. The V gene lost 2 bases and the J gene lost 10 bases, with 14 bases spanning the gap. CDR3 in DNA: TGTGCCAGCAGCTTAAGCCTCGACGGCGGAAAACTGTTTTTT. Encoded protein: CASSLSLDGGKLFF. The whole variable domain, filled in from reference TRBV11-2 and TRBJ1-4, reads EAGVAQSPRYKIIEKRQSVAFWCNPISGHATLYWYQQILGQGPKLLIQFQNNGVVDDSQLPKDRFSAERLKGVDSTLKIQPAKLEDSAVYLCASSLSLDGGKLFFGSGTQLSVL.

The genes are TRBV5-1 and TRBJ2-2; weak D call: TRBD1 (5 bases). The V gene lost 0 bases and the J gene lost 6 bases, with 18 bases spanning the gap. Germline values: CDR1 SGHRS, CDR2 YFSETQ. The CDR3 has 17 residues. This CDR3 is CASSLGSGARGPGELFF. In nucleotides, the CDR3 is TGCGCCAGCAGCTTGGGAAGTGGGGCAAGGGGCCCCGGGGAGCTGTTTTTT.

Written as DNA, the CDR3 is TGTGCCAGCGAGGACAGAGAGGACACCGGGGAGCTGTTTTTT. This encodes CASEDREDTGELFF. J is TRBJ2-2 and V is TRBV6-5; TRBD1 is a possible D gene (6 bases). Per germline, CDR1 MNHEY and CDR2 SVGAGI. This CDR3 has 14 residues. V shed 8 bases and J shed 3 bases, with 13 bases lying between them.

The V gene is TRBV28, the J gene TRBJ2-2; no clear D gene. The V and J ends lost 8 bases and 1 base respectively, with 8 bases between them. The germline V gene encodes CDR1 MDHEN and CDR2 SYDVKM. CDR3 length equals 13 residues. CDR3 residues: CASYMQNTGELFF. CDR3 sequence (DNA): TGTGCCAGCTACATGCAGAACACCGGGGAGCTGTTTTTT.

The sample holds one count of this clone. In this CDR3 the conserved last residue, phenylalanine or tryptophan, is missing, so a read error is likely. CDR3 residues: CASSQDARGYHYGYTL. The CDR3, as DNA: TGTGCCAGCAGCCAAGACGCAAGGGGTTATCACTATGGCTACACCCTC. The chain links TRBV14 to TRBJ1-2, with D perhaps matching TRBD1 (5 bases). The germline V gene encodes CDR1 SGHDN and CDR2 FVKESK. This CDR3 region has 16 residues. Trimming shortened V by 0 bases and J by 3 bases, and 14 bases separated the two germline ends.

The chain couples TRBV19 to TRBJ2-3; 9 bases match TRBD2. The V and J ends lost 7 bases and 7 bases, in that order; junction bases with no gene match: 9. Germline loops: CDR1 LNHDA, CDR2 SQIVND (reference sequence). This CDR3 is built from 14 residues. CDR3 sequence (DNA): TGTGCCAGTAAAGGGACTAGCTTGGGCAATACGCAGTATTTT. Translated, it gives CASKGTSLGNTQYF. Variable domain in full (rest from reference TRBV19 and TRBJ2-3): DGGITQSPKYLFRKEGQNVTLSCEQNLNHDAMYWYRQDPGQGLRLIYYSQIVNDFQKGDIAEGYSVSREKKESFPLTVTSAQKNPTAFYLCASKGTSLGNTQYFGPGTRLTVL.

The chain has TRBV4-1 and TRBJ1-2; 9 bases match TRBD1. The CDR3 consists of 16 residues. Trimming took 4 bases from V and 5 from J; bases not matched to a gene: 11. Germline V CDR1 and CDR2: MGHRA, YSYEKL. DNA for the CDR3: TGCGCCAGCAGCCCCATGGGACAGGGAGGTCGGTATGGCTACACCTTC. Translated, it gives CASSPMGQGGRYGYTF.

The rearrangement uses TRBV5-1 and TRBJ1-1, with 8 bases aligning to TRBD1. The V and J ends lost 5 bases and 3 bases, in that order; junction bases with no gene match: 6. The CDR3 loop spans 14 amino acids. The germline V gene encodes CDR1 SGHRS and CDR2 YFSETQ. CDR3 protein: CASRRTGGDTEAFF. In nucleotides, the CDR3 is TGCGCCAGCAGACGAACAGGGGGGGACACTGAAGCTTTCTTT. The full variable domain, with the rest looked up from reference TRBV5-1 and TRBJ1-1, is KAGVTQTPRYLIKTRGQQVTLSCSPISGHRSVSWYQQTPGQGLQFLFEYFSETQRNKGNFPGRFSGRQFSNSRSEMNVSTLELGDSALYLCASRRTGGDTEAFFGQGTRLTVV.

The V and J genes are TRBV6-1 and TRBJ1-4; 9 positions match TRBD1. Germline CDR1 is MNHNS and CDR2 is SASEGT. There are 14 residues in the CDR3. V lost 4 bases and J lost 7; bases outside the gene matches: 4. Written as DNA, the CDR3 is TGTGCCAGCAGTGGGGGACAGGGAGGTGAAAAACTGTTTTTT. Its protein is CASSGGQGGEKLFF.